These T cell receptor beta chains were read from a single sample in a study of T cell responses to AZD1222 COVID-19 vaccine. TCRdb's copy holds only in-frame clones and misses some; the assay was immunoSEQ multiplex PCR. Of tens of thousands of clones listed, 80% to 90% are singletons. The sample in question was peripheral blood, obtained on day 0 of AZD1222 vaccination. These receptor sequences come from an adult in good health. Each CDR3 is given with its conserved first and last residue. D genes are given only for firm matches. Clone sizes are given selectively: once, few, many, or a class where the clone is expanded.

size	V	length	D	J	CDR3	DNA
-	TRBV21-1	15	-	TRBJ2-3	CARGTSGASTDTQYF	TGTGCCAGGGGGACTAGCGGGGCCAGCACAGATACGCAGTATTTT
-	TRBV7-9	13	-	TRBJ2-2	CASTPERTGELFF	TGTGCCAGCACCCCGGAGAGGACCGGGGAGCTGTTTTTT
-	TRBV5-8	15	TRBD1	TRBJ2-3	CASSLAQGAADTQYF	TGTGCCAGCAGCTTGGCCCAGGGGGCGGCAGATACGCAGTATTTT
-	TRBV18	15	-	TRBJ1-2	CASSQQSRTFDGYTF	TGTGCCAGCTCACAGCAAAGTCGGACATTTGATGGCTACACCTTC
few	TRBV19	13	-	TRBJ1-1	CASRYKLGGEAFF	TGTGCCAGTAGGTACAAATTAGGTGGGGAAGCTTTCTTT
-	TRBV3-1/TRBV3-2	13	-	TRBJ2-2	CASSPANTGELFF	TGTGCCAGCAGCCCAGCGAACACCGGGGAGCTGTTTTTT
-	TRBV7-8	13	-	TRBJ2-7	CASSLVGGHEQYF	TGTGCCAGCAGCTTAGTGGGGGGCCACGAGCAGTACTTC
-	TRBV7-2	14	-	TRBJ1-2	CASSGGAGDYGYTF	TGTGCCAGCAGTGGAGGTGCGGGAGACTATGGCTACACCTTC
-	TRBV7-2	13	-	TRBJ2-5	CASTGGPDETQYF	TGTGCCAGCACGGGGGGCCCCGATGAGACCCAGTACTTC
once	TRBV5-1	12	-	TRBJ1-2	CASSLGAYGYTF	TGCGCCAGCAGCTTGGGTGCCTATGGCTACACCTTC
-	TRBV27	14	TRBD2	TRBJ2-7	CASSSLAGKAEQYF	TGTGCCAGCAGTTCCCTAGCGGGAAAGGCCGAGCAGTACTTC
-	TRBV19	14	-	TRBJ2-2	CASSVSGFNGELFF	TGTGCCAGTAGTGTTTCAGGGTTCAACGGGGAGCTGTTTTTT
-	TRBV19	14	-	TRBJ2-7	CASSFGGAGYEQYF	TGTGCCAGTAGCTTCGGGGGAGCGGGTTACGAGCAGTACTTC
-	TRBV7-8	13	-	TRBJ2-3	CASSLAPTDTQYF	TGTGCCAGCAGCTTAGCGCCCACAGATACGCAGTATTTT
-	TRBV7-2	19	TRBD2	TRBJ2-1	CASSLAPLAAASSYNEQFF	TGTGCCAGCAGCTTAGCGCCTCTAGCGGCAGCCAGCTCCTACAATGAGCAGTTCTTC
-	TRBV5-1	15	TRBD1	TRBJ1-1	CASSEQGLGYTEAFF	TGCGCCAGCAGCGAACAGGGGCTAGGGTACACTGAAGCTTTCTTT